This record covers a single T cell receptor beta chain. This clonotype was seen at least ten times. No cognate antigen has been identified for it. No base-level quality is on record; no much larger clone is a single base apart. From its cysteine to its phenylalanine, the CDR3 spans 14 amino acids. The kept DNA is CDR3 alone, 42 bases in frame from the first base. V and J lose 3 bases and 2 bases, and a span of 14 bases separates them. Sequences DFQATT (CDR1) and SNEGSKA (CDR2) are obtained from the germline V gene (reference sequence). Receptor amplification or capture employed 5' RACE. Sequencing was carried out with an Illumina HiSeq 2000. A universal primer binding site was introduced by template switching, and a unique molecular identifier was present in the final cDNA, enabling accurate counting of TCR cDNA molecules. First-strand cDNA for TCR alpha and beta chains was synthesized from specific primers in the conserved constant-segment region. To control for contamination, every cDNA library carried two barcodes: a SMART-Mk sample barcode plus Illumina barcodes. TruSeq adapter sequences along with Illumina sample barcodes were introduced in two successive PCR steps. The Illumina HiSeq platform was used with custom primers to sequence TCR alpha and beta cDNA libraries. On the study's bioinformatics: Unique molecular identifiers were extracted from raw reads with MiGEC, and CDR3 positions were determined with MiXCR. For each individual, recombination models were inferred using an EM algorithm with the repgenHMM and IGoR tools. Shared clonotypes were analyzed with the tcR package in R, and sharing was normalized by the product of cloneset sizes. To study raw recombination without the effects of thymic and clonal selection, out-of-frame nonproductive sequences were analyzed. The public reads were run again by TCRdb, first through fastp at Q25 and then through MiXCR, and only productive beta chains were kept. Every CDR3 protein is listed once, alongside the most common genes and DNA of its rows. Here the V and J calls rest on TCRdb's processing, not on the authors' analysis. For this sample there are about 690,000 distinct CDR3 sequences; roughly 20% appear just once. 4.3% of the sample is in the top ten clones.

This specimen belongs to a study of identical twins (dated by TCRdb to 2015 to 2016). Notes on the research overall: To test whether fetal clonotypes persist, the study used deep sequencing on TCR alpha and beta repertoires from monozygotic twins, unrelated adults of various ages, and cord blood. Replicate twin experiments were performed at different times using different library preparation protocols to rule out contamination. Overall study outcomes, separate from this receptor: Zero-insertion analyses could be partly confounded by invariant T cells such as MAIT and iNKT, though diverse VJ usage argued against such confounding for most clonotypes. Recombination models systematically underestimated out-of-frame TCR alpha sharing in monozygotic twins but agreed with sharing between unrelated individuals. Because the same donors could not be followed over many years, the conclusions depended on cross-sectional statistical analysis. Compared with coincidental sharing between unrelated individuals, out-of-frame TCR alpha sequences shared between twins had an excess of sequences with low generation probability. In beta out-of-frame sequences, excess twin sharing was weaker, because having fewer shared sequences lowered the signal-to-noise ratio. Abundant cord blood beta clonotypes carried fewer insertions; young adult naive repertoires showed a weaker similar trend, while memory repertoires showed none.

Only healthy Caucasian donors were included. The twin cohort consisted of three pairs of female monozygotic twins, all aged roughly 18 to 29 years. RNA for TCR libraries was isolated from peripheral blood mononuclear cells. These same data were also listed under a study on T cells expressing NK-cell markers. The second paper states: Fewer than ten donors provided sorted CD3+CD56+NKG2C+, CD3+CD56+NKG2C- and CD3+CD56-NKG2C+ T-cell subsets, whose TCR beta-chain repertoires were profiled. Seven of the eight sequenced donors were HCMV-seropositive and one was HCMV-seronegative. In several experiments an anti-gammadeltaTCR antibody was added to restrict sorting to alphabetaTCR-expressing T cells. In 5 to 7 donors, the dominant CD3+CD56+NKG2C+ clonotypes were found to rank among the top 10 CD8+ clonotypes and to make up 1.0-7.0% of CD8+ T cells. Those dominant clonotypes were again the most abundant among CD3+CD56-NKG2C+ cells in several donors, at about 25-65%. Whether the expanded NKG2C-expressing T cell clones were specific for HCMV antigens remained unclear. All eight donors whose samples were sequenced were randomly selected healthy volunteers, three of them men and five women. HCMV serostatus was determined by detecting HCMV-specific IgG in serum with a commercial ELISA kit. For roughly 6 donors, bulk peripheral blood T-cell repertoires were also sequenced from unsorted PBMC. MIGEC was used to demultiplex reads and group the reads by UMI, and MiTCR was used to assemble and quantify clonotypes. To remove erroneous sequences, TCR cDNA sequences were retained only when supported by two or more reads. The tcR package was used for downstream repertoire analysis, with clonotypes matched between fractions based on CDR3 nucleotide sequence plus V segment. VDJmatch was used to annotate antigen specificity against VDJdb, with one amino acid substitution in CDR3 permitted.

Here the chain combines TRBV20-1 and TRBJ2-7, with TRBD2 as a weak D call on 5 bases. The TCR was taken from a woman aged 18 to 35 in good health. Sequencing was carried out using PBMCs. This receptor has the CDR3 CSASGGPRTYEQYF. The bases read TGCAGTGCTAGCGGCGGGCCTCGAACCTACGAGCAGTACTTC.